This TCR beta chain appears in the sequencing data of a study of identical twins. Findings of the study overall: Insertion counts were lower in abundant cord blood beta clonotypes, a trend that memory repertoires did not show. A cross-sectional statistical analysis, not follow-up of the same donors, supported the conclusions.

As regards this clonotype: The antigen remains unidentified.

Germline CDR1 reads KGHDR; CDR2 reads SFDVKD. V lost 1 base to trimming and J lost 5 bases; unmatched junction nucleotides: 5. The CDR3 totals 15 residues. Template switching (which added a universal primer site) was used, and cDNA carried unique molecular identifiers. TCRdb ran MiXCR on the 5' RACE reads and lists one entry per CDR3 protein. The repertoire holds roughly 1.6 million distinct CDR3 sequences, with about 32% as singletons. This clonotype was sampled from a newborn girl in good health. This rearrangement joins TRBV24-1 to TRBJ2-3; TRBD2 agrees at 7 bases. The specimen was cord blood. CDR3 bases: TGTGCCACCAGTGATTTAGCGGGACTGGAAGATACGCAGTATTTT. As protein: CATSDLAGLEDTQYF.